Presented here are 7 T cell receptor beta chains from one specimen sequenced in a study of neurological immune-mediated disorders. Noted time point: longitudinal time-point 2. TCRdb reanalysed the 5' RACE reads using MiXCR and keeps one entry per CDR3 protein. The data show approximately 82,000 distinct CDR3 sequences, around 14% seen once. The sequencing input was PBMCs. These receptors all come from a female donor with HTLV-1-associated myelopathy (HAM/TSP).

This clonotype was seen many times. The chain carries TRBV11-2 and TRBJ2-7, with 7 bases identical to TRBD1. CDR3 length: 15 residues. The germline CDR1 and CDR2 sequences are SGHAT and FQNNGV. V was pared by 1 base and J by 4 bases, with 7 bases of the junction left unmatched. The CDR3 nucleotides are TGTGCCAGCAGCTTAGTGTCGAGACAGGGTTACGAGCAGTACTTC. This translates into CASSLVSRQGYEQYF.

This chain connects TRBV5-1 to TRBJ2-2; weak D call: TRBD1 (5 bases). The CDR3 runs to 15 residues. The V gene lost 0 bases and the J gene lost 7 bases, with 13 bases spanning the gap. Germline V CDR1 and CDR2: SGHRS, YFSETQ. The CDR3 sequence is CASSLAQFDSGELFF. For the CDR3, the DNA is TGCGCCAGCAGCTTGGCGCAGTTCGACAGCGGGGAGCTGTTTTTT.

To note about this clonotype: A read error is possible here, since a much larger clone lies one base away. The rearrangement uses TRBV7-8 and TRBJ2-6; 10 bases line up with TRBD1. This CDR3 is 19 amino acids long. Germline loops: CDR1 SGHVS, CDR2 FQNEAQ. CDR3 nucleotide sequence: TGTGCCAGCAGCCCCCCCCGGGACAGGGGATTCTCTGGGACCAACGTCCTGACTTTC. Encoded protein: CASSPPRDRGFSGTNVLTF.

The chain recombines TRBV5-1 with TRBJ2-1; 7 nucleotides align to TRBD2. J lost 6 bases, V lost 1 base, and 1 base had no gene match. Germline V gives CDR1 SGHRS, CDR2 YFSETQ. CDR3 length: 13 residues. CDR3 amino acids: CASSLTGGNEQFF. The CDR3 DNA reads TGCGCCAGCAGCTTGACGGGGGGCAATGAGCAGTTCTTC.

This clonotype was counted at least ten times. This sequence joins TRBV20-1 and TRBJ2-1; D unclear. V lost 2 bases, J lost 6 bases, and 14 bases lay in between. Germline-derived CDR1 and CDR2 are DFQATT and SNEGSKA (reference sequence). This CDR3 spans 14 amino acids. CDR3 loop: CSARSPGYPNEQFF. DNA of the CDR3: TGCAGTGCTAGAAGTCCGGGCTACCCCAATGAGCAGTTCTTC.

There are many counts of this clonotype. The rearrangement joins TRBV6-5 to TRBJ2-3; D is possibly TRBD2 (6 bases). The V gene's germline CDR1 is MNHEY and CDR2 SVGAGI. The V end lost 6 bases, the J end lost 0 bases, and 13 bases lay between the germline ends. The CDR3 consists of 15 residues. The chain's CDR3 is CASRAERASTDTQYF. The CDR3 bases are TGTGCCAGCAGGGCCGAGCGGGCGAGCACAGATACGCAGTATTTT.

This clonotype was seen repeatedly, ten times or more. CDR3 sequence reads: CASSQDGQGSGANVLTF. CDR3 nucleotides: TGCGCCAGCAGCCAAGATGGTCAAGGTTCTGGGGCCAACGTCCTGACTTTC. The chain recombines TRBV4-1 with TRBJ2-6, with D hard to call. The CDR3 extends over 17 amino acids. V dropped 0 bases and J dropped 1 base, with 10 bases sitting between them. CDR1 is MGHRA and CDR2 is YSYEKL in the germline V gene.